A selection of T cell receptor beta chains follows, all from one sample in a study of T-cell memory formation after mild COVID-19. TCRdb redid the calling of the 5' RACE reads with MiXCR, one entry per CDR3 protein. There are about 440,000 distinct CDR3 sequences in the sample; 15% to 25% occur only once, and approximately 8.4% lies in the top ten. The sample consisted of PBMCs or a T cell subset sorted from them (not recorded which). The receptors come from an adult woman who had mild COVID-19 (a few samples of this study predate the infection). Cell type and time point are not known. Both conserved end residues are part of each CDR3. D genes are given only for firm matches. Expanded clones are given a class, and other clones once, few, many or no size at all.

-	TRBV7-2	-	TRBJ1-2	CASSAPGRSTYGYTF	TGTGCCAGCAGCGCTCCGGGACGGTCCACCTATGGCTACACCTTC
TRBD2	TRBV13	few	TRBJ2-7	CASSPPGTSFEQYF	TGTGCCAGCAGCCCCCCCGGGACTAGCTTCGAGCAGTACTTC
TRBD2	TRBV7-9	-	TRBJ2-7	CASSSRFSGSGVYEQYF	TGTGCCAGCAGCTCCAGATTTAGCGGGAGTGGAGTTTACGAGCAGTACTTC
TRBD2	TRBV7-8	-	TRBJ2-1	CASSFTLAGGPQFF	TGTGCCAGCAGCTTTACCCTAGCGGGGGGGCCGCAGTTCTTC
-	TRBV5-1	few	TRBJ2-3	CASSLASSTDTQYF	TGCGCCAGCAGCTTGGCTTCATCCACAGATACGCAGTATTTT
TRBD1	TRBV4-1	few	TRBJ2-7	CASSRTGVSDEQYF	TGCGCCAGCAGCCGGACAGGGGTGTCGGACGAGCAGTACTTC
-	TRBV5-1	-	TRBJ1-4	CASSGGVELFF	TGCGCCAGCAGCGGGGGAGTAGAACTGTTTTTT
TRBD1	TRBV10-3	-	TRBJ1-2	CAISHLTGEGTF	TGTGCCATCAGCCACCTCACAGGGGAGGGCACCTTC
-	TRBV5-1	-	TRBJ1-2	CASSLAGGGLNYGYTF	TGCGCCAGCAGCTTGGCCGGGGGGGGATTGAACTATGGCTACACCTTC
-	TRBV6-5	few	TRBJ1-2	CASSLDSRGSGYTF	TGTGCCAGCAGTTTGGACAGCCGGGGGAGCGGCTACACCTTC
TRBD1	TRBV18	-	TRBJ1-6	CASSRDRQVENSPLHF	TGTGCCAGCTCACGGGACAGACAAGTGGAGAATTCACCCCTCCACTTT
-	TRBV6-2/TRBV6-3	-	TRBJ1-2	CASRPTDALPYGYTF	TGTGCCAGCAGACCCACCGACGCCCTGCCTTATGGCTACACCTTC
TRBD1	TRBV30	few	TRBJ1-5	CAWSGTGGGQPQHF	TGTGCCTGGAGTGGGACAGGAGGGGGTCAGCCCCAGCATTTT
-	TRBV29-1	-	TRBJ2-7	CSVEMGDEGNYEQYF	TGCAGCGTTGAAATGGGAGACGAGGGGAACTACGAGCAGTACTTC
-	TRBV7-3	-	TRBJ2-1	CASSRDEQFF	TGTGCCAGCTCGCGGGATGAGCAGTTCTTC
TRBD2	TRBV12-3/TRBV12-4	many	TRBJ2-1	CASSPGTSSYNEQFF	TGTGCCAGCAGCCCCGGGACTAGCAGTTACAATGAGCAGTTCTTC
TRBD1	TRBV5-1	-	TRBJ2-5	CASSLDPRQGAETQYF	TGCGCCAGCAGCTTGGACCCTCGACAGGGCGCCGAGACCCAGTACTTC
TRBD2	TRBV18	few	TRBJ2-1	CASSPRGVTYNEQFF	TGTGCCAGCTCCCCCCGGGGGGTAACCTACAATGAGCAGTTCTTC
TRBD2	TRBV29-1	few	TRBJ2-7	CSVDLGGAYEQYF	TGCAGCGTTGATCTGGGGGGGGCCTACGAGCAGTACTTC
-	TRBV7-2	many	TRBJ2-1	CASSSPSAEQFF	TGTGCCAGCAGCTCCCCTTCGGCTGAGCAGTTCTTC
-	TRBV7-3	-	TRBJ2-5	CASSRDQQETQYF	TGTGCCAGCAGCCGGGACCAACAAGAGACCCAGTACTTC
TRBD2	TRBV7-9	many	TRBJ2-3	CASSLLAGGTDTQYF	TGTGCCAGCAGCTTACTAGCGGGGGGCACAGATACGCAGTATTTT
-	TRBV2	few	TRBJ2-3	CASSEGAGWTDTQYF	TGTGCCAGCAGTGAGGGGGCAGGGTGGACAGATACGCAGTATTTT
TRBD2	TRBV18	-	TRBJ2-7	CASSLGFERGAVDEQYF	TGTGCCAGCTCACTGGGTTTTGAGCGGGGAGCGGTGGACGAGCAGTACTTC
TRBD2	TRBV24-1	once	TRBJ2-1	CATSDTGLAGDNEQFF	TGTGCCACCAGTGATACAGGACTAGCGGGAGATAATGAGCAGTTCTTC
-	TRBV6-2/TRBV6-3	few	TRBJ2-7	CASSPVLYEQYF	TGTGCCAGCAGCCCCGTCCTCTACGAGCAGTACTTC
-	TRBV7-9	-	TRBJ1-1	CASSLDRPSRNTEAFF	TGTGCCAGCAGCTTAGATCGTCCTTCCAGAAACACTGAAGCTTTCTTT
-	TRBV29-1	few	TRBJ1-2	CSVEQDGTYGYTF	TGCAGCGTTGAACAGGACGGGACTTATGGCTACACCTTC
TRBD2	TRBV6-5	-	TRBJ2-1	CASSPSGGGDEQFF	TGTGCCAGCAGCCCTAGCGGGGGAGGGGATGAGCAGTTCTTC
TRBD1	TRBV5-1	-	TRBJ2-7	CASSQRTGQNEQYF	TGCGCCAGCAGCCAACGGACAGGGCAGAACGAGCAGTACTTC
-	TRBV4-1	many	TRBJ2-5	CASSRVAGPETQYF	TGCGCCAGCAGCCGGGTCGCGGGGCCGGAGACCCAGTACTTC
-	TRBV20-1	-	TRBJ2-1	CSATKDSYNEQFF	TGCAGTGCCACCAAGGACAGTTACAATGAGCAGTTCTTC
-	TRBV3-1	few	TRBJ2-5	CASSQDSKETQYF	TGTGCCAGCAGCCAAGACAGTAAAGAGACCCAGTACTTC
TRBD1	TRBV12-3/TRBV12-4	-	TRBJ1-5	CASSLGRGLHF	TGTGCCAGCAGTTTGGGTAGGGGGCTGCATTTT
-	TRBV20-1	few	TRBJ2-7	CSAMRLEQTYEQYF	TGCAGTGCGATGAGACTAGAACAGACCTACGAGCAGTACTTC
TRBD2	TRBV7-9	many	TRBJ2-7	CASSSSSGAYEQYF	TGTGCCAGCAGCTCATCTAGCGGAGCCTACGAGCAGTACTTC
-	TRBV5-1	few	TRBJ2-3	CASSLTKATDTQYF	TGCGCCAGCAGCCTGACGAAAGCTACAGATACGCAGTATTTT
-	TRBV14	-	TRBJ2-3	CASSLRRWPDTQYF	TGTGCCAGCAGCCTACGCCGGTGGCCGGATACGCAGTATTTT
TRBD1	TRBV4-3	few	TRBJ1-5	CASSQVAGGNQPQHF	TGCGCCAGCAGCCAAGTGGCAGGGGGAAATCAGCCCCAGCATTTT
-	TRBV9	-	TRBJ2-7	CASSVEENYEQYF	TGTGCCAGCAGCGTGGAAGAGAACTACGAGCAGTACTTC
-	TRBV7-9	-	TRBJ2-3	CASSPPGWTESTDTQYF	TGTGCCAGCAGCCCCCCCGGATGGACAGAGAGCACAGATACGCAGTATTTT
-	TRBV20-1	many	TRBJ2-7	CSARGTDDPEYF	TGCAGTGCTAGAGGCACAGATGACCCGGAGTACTTC
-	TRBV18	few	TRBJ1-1	CASSQQGQNTEAFF	TGTGCCAGCTCACAACAGGGACAGAACACTGAAGCTTTCTTT
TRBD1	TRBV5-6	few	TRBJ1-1	CASSLDGTDNTEAFF	TGTGCCAGCAGCTTGGATGGGACAGATAACACTGAAGCTTTCTTT
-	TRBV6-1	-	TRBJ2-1	CASSSMYNEQFF	TGTGCCAGCAGTAGCATGTACAATGAGCAGTTCTTC
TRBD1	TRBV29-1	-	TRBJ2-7	CSVATGGREQYF	TGCAGCGTTGCAACAGGGGGGAGAGAGCAGTACTTC
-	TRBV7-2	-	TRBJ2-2	CASSTLALNTGELFF	TGTGCCAGCAGTACGCTAGCGCTAAACACCGGGGAGCTGTTTTTT
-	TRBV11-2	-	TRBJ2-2	CATQKEFNTGELFF	TGTGCCACCCAAAAGGAGTTTAACACCGGGGAGCTGTTTTTT
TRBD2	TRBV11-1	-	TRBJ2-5	CASSLLGAGGPQETQYF	TGTGCCAGCAGCTTACTCGGGGCGGGAGGACCCCAAGAGACCCAGTACTTC
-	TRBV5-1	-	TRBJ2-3	CASSLDLGAGTDTQYF	TGCGCCAGCAGCTTGGATTTAGGAGCAGGCACAGATACGCAGTATTTT
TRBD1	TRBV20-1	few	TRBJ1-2	CSALVWDRANYGYTF	TGCAGTGCCCTAGTGTGGGACAGAGCTAACTATGGCTACACCTTC
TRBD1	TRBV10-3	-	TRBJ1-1	CAISADRDTEAFF	TGTGCCATCAGTGCTGACAGGGACACTGAAGCTTTCTTT